Detailed here is one T cell receptor beta chain. Clones were sequenced by immunoSEQ multiplex PCR, and TCRdb holds only the in-frame ones, with some missing. Here the sample spans tens of thousands of clones, around 86% being singletons. The data were obtained in a study of blood T cell repertoires in COVID-19. V was clipped by 2 bases and J by 5 bases, with 9 bases between them. This CDR3 has 13 amino acids. Germline V CDR1 and CDR2: KGHSH, LQKENI. This chain links TRBV18 with TRBJ1-2; unclear D gene. Sequenced sample: peripheral blood. This clonotype originated in a man aged 70 or older with acute or convalescent COVID-19. This CDR3 is CASSPWPGYGYTF. The CDR3 nucleotides read TGTGCCAGCTCACCATGGCCGGGATATGGCTACACCTTC. Full variable domain (outside the CDR3, taken from reference TRBV18 and TRBJ1-2): NAGVMQNPRHLVRRRGQEARLRCSPMKGHSHVYWYRQLPEEGLKFMVYLQKENIIDESGMPKERFSAEFPKEGPSILRIQQVVRGDSAAYFCASSPWPGYGYTFGSGTRLTVV.